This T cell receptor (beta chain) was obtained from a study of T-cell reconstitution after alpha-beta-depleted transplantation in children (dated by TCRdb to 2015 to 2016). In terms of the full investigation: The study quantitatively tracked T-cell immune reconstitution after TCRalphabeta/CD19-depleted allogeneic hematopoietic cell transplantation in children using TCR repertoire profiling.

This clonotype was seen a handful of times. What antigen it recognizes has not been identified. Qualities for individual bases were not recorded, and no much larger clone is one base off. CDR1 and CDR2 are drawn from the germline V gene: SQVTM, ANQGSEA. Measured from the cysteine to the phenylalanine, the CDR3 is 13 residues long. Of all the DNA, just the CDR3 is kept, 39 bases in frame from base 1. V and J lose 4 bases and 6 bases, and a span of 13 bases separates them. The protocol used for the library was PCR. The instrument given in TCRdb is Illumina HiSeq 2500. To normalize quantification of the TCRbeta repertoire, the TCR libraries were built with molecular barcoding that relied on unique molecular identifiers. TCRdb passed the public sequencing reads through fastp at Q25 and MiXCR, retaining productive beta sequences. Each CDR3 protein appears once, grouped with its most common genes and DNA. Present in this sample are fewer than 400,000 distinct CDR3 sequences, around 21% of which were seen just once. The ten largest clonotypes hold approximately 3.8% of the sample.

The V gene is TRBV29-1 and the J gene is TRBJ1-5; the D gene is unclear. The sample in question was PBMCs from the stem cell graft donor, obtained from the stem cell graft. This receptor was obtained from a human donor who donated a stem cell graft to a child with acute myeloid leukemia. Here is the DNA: TGCAGCGTTGCAGAGGATCAAGGTCAGCCCCAGCATTTT. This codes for CSVAEDQGQPQHF.